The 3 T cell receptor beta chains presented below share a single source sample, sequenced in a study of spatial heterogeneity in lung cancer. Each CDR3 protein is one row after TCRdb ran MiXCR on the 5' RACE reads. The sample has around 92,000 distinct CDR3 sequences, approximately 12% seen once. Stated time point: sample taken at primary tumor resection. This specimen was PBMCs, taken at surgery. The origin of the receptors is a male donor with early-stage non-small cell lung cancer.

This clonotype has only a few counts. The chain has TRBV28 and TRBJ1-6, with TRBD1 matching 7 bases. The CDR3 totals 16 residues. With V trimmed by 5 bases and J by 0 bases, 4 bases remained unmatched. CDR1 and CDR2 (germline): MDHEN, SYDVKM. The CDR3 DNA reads TGTGCCAGCAGTGTGACAGGGAGCTCCTATAATTCACCCCTCCACTTT. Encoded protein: CASSVTGSSYNSPLHF.

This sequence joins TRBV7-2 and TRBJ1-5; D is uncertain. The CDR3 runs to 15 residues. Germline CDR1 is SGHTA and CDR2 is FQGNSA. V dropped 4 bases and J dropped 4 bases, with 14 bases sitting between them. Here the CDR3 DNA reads TGTGCCAGCAGCTCACTGGCGCTACTTAATCAGCCCCAGCATTTT. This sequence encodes CASSSLALLNQPQHF.

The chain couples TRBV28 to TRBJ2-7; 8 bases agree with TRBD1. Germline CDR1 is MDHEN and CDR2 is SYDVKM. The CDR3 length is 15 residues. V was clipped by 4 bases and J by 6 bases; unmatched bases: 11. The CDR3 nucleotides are TGTGCCAGCAGTTCCCGGGACAGGCCTTTGGTCGAGCAGTACTTC. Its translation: CASSSRDRPLVEQYF. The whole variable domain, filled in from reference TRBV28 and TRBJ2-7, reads DVKVTQSSRYLVKRTGEKVFLECVQDMDHENMFWYRQDPGLGLRLIYFSYDVKMKEKGDIPEGYSVSREKKERFSLILESASTNQTSMYLCASSSRDRPLVEQYFGPGTRLTVT.